This TCR beta chain emerged from a study of T cell changes during pregnancy in multiple sclerosis. Trimming shortened V by 5 bases and J by 5 bases, and 10 bases separated the two germline ends. This CDR3 comprises 12 residues. Germline CDR1 is MNHNY and CDR2 is SVGAGI (reference sequence). Sequencing used immunoSEQ multiplex PCR; TCRdb keeps in-frame clones, though not all of them. This sample has about 68,000 clones, with about 90% found just once. Sequencing was performed on peripheral blood, taken in the second trimester of pregnancy. This receptor was identified in a female donor in good health, enrolled as a control in a pregnancy study. This rearrangement joins TRBV6-6 to TRBJ2-7, with a weak D call TRBD2 (6 bases). In nucleotides, the CDR3 is TGTGCCAGCAGTCCCGGGGGTGACGAGCAGTACTTC. Its translation: CASSPGGDEQYF.